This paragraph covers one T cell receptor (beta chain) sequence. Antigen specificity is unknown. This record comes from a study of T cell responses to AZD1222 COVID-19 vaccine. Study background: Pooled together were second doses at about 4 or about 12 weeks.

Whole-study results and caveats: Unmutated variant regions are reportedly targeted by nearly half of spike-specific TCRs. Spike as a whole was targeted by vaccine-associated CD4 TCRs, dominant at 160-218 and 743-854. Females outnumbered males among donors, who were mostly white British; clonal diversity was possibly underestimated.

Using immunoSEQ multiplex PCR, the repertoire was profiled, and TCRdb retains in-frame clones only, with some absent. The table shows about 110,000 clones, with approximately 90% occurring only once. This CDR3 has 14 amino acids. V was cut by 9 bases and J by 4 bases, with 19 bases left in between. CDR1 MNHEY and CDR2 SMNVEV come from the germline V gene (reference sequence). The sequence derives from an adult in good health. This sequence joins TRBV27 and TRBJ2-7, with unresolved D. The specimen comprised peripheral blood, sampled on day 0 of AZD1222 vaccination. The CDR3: CASNRSPGSYEQYF. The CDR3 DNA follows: TGTGCCAGTAACCGGTCCCCGGGCAGTTACGAGCAGTACTTC.